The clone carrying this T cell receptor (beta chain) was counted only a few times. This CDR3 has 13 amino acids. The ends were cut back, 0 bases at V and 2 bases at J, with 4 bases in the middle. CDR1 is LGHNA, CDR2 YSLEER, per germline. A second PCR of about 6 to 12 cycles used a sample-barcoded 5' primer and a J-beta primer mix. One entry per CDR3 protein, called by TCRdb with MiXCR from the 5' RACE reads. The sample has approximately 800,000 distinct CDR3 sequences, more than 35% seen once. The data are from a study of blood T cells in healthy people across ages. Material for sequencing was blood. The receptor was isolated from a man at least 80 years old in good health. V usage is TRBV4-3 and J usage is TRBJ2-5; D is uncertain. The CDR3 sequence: CASSQDTQETQYF. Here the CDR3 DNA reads TGCGCCAGCAGCCAAGATACGCAAGAGACCCAGTACTTC.